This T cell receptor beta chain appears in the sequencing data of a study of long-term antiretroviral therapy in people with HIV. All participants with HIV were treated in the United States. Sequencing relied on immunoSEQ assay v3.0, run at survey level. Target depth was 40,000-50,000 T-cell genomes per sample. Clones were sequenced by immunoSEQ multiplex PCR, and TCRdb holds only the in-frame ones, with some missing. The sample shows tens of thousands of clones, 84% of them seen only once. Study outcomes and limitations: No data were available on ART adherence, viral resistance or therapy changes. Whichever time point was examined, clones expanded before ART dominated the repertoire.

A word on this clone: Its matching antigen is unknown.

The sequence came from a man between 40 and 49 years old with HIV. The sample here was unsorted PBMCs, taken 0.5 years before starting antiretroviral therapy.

The DNA for the CDR3 is TGTGCCAGCAGCTTATACGGGGGGCAGATTCGGGAGACCCAGTACTTC. Translated, it gives CASSLYGGQIRETQYF. V and J are TRBV7-3 and TRBJ2-5; possible D gene TRBD2, 7 bases. CDR3 length: 16 residues. In germline, CDR1 is SGHTA, CDR2 FQGTGA. Deletions cut 2 bases from V and 5 bases from J, with 18 bases between.